The 28 T cell receptor beta chains presented below share a single source sample, sequenced in a study of shared clonotypes between healthy human individuals. Sequenced by immunoSEQ multiplex PCR; TCRdb stores in-frame clones only, minus some. The sample has a few hundred thousand clones; roughly 84% are singletons. Specimen: memory CD8+ T cells sorted from blood. Documented subset: CD45RO+ cells pooled with CCR7-negative TemRA cells. The origin of the receptors is a man aged 18 to 29 in good health.

This clone was seen just once. The chain combines TRBV6-1 with TRBJ1-2; tentatively, D is TRBD1 (5 bases). The V end was cut by 4 bases, the J end by 3 bases, with 6 bases between. The CDR3 spans 12 residues. Germline lookup yields CDR1 MNHNS and CDR2 SASEGT. The CDR3: CASSGDYYGYTF. CDR3 nucleotides: TGTGCCAGCAGTGGGGACTACTATGGCTACACCTTC.

CDR3 bases: TGTGCCAGCAGTTATGGGGAAGGGGTGAGAGGCTACACCTTC. Protein sequence: CASSYGEGVRGYTF. This chain connects TRBV6-5 to TRBJ1-2; D may be TRBD1 (5 bases). Trimming took off 3 bases at V and 8 bases at J, with 16 bases between the two ends. The CDR3 loop spans 14 amino acids. The V gene's germline CDR1 is MNHEY and CDR2 SVGAGI.

The V gene is TRBV2, the J gene TRBJ2-7; 9 positions match TRBD2. The trim removed 0 bases at V and 3 bases at J, leaving 6 bases unmatched. The CDR3 length is 16 residues. The V gene's germline CDR1 is SNHLY and CDR2 FYNNEI. CDR3 bases: TGTGCCAGCAGTGAAGCTGGGGCGGGAGGGTTCTACGAGCAGTACTTC. Amino acid sequence: CASSEAGAGGFYEQYF.

The rearrangement links TRBV4-3 to TRBJ2-1; a possible D gene is TRBD1 (5 bases). Germline assignment: CDR1 LGHNA and CDR2 YSLEER. V lost 0 bases to trimming and J lost 7 bases, with 19 bases between them. The CDR3 has 17 amino acids. The CDR3 sequence: CASSQDREGVVGNEQFF. The CDR3 region has the DNA TGCGCCAGCAGCCAAGACAGGGAAGGGGTCGTGGGAAATGAGCAGTTCTTC.

Only one count was recorded for this clone. The sample carries other DNA sequences with the same CDR3. The chain combines TRBV6-1 with TRBJ2-7; D is unclear. V lost 2 bases and J 10 bases, leaving 18 bases between the germline ends. This CDR3 contains 14 residues. The germline V gene has CDR1 MNHNS and CDR2 SASEGT. In DNA, the CDR3 is TGTGCCAGCAGTGAAATCTGGCCGGGCCCCGAACAGTACTTC. This codes for CASSEIWPGPEQYF.

This clone has just one count. The chain links TRBV10-2 to TRBJ2-3; 7 nucleotides match TRBD1. The CDR3 length is 16 residues. Germline CDR1 reads WSHSY; CDR2 reads SAAADI. J lost 5 bases, V lost 0 bases, and 8 bases had no gene match. The CDR3 region is CASSESATGPVDTQYF. DNA of the CDR3: TGCGCCAGCAGTGAGTCAGCGACAGGGCCGGTAGATACGCAGTATTTT.

This chain connects TRBV27 to TRBJ2-1, with 7 bases lining up with TRBD1. Germline assignment: CDR1 MNHEY and CDR2 SMNVEV (reference sequence). The CDR3 spans 14 residues. The J segment lost 3 bases and the V segment lost 5 bases, leaving 4 bases of the junction unmatched. CDR3 amino acids: CASSQQGIYNEQFF. For the CDR3, the DNA is TGTGCCAGCAGTCAACAGGGGATCTACAATGAGCAGTTCTTC.

This chain links TRBV7-9 with TRBJ2-7; maybe TRBD2 (6 bases). Trimming removed 5 bases from V and 0 bases from J, with 14 bases in between. Germline V gene lookup returns CDR1 SEHNR and CDR2 FQNEAQ (reference sequence). This CDR3 contains 15 residues. The CDR3 DNA follows: TGTGCCAGCAGCCACCCTAGCGTCACCTCCTACGAGCAGTACTTC. Its translation is CASSHPSVTSYEQYF.

The chain couples TRBV6-5 to TRBJ1-6; TRBD1 agrees at 7 bases. This CDR3 is 13 amino acids long. V dropped 4 bases and J dropped 10; count of bases not matched to a gene: 4. CDR1 is MNHEY, CDR2 SVGAGI, per germline. The CDR3 region has the DNA TGTGCCAGCAGTTTTACAGGGGCGTCACCCCTCCACTTT. Protein: CASSFTGASPLHF.

This clone has only one observation. The V and J genes are TRBV6-1 and TRBJ2-1; D unresolved. In germline, CDR1 is MNHNS, CDR2 SASEGT. V was shortened by 4 bases and J by 7 bases, with 5 bases between the two germline ends. The length of the CDR3 is 11 residues. DNA for the CDR3: TGTGCCAGCAGTGTGACGAATGAGCAGTTCTTC. This gives the protein CASSVTNEQFF.

The chain carries TRBV6-5 and TRBJ1-2, with D unresolved. In germline, CDR1 is MNHEY, CDR2 SVGAGI. This CDR3 is built from 14 residues. The germline V and J ends were trimmed by 0 bases and 4 bases, with 9 bases remaining between them. The CDR3 reads CASSYSPGSYGYTF. CDR3 in DNA: TGTGCCAGCAGTTACTCGCCGGGATCCTATGGCTACACCTTC.

This sequence joins TRBV25-1 and TRBJ1-2, with 10 bases identical to TRBD1. The CDR3 sequence is 16 residues long. CDR1 and CDR2 from the germline V gene are MGHDK and SYGVNS. J was trimmed by 4 bases and V by 4 bases; bases with no gene match: 9. The CDR3 region has the DNA TGTGCCAGCAGTGCTTCCGGGACAGGGGACTTCTATGGCTACACCTTC. Its protein is CASSASGTGDFYGYTF.

This clone came up a few times. The J gene is TRBJ2-7, the V gene TRBV5-8, with no clear D. Germline V gene lookup returns CDR1 SGHTS and CDR2 YDEGEE. Trimming removed 2 bases at V and 6 bases at J, with 18 bases between. The CDR3 consists of 15 residues. For the CDR3, the DNA is TGTGCCAGCAGCTTTGGGCCGGCAAGCCCACTCGAGCAGTACTTC. This sequence encodes CASSFGPASPLEQYF. The complete variable domain, with remaining parts taken from reference TRBV5-8 and TRBJ2-7, reads EAGVTQSPTHLIKTRGQQATLRCSPISGHTSVYWYQQALGLGLQFLLWYDEGEERNRGNFPPRFSGRQFPNYSSELNVNALELEDSALYLCASSFGPASPLEQYFGPGTRLTVT.

The rearrangement joins TRBV6-1 to TRBJ1-1; D unresolved. This CDR3 contains 15 residues. Looked up from germline, CDR1 is MNHNS and CDR2 is SASEGT. Trimming stripped 3 bases from V and 0 bases from J, with 11 bases between. The CDR3 region has the DNA TGTGCCAGCAGTGACTCCAGAGCCATGAACACTGAAGCTTTCTTT. Its translation: CASSDSRAMNTEAFF.

V gene TRBV4-3 combines with J gene TRBJ1-2, with TRBD1 as a possible D gene (6 bases). The V and J ends lost 4 bases and 3 bases respectively, with 21 bases between them. This CDR3 contains 17 residues. The V gene's germline CDR1 is LGHNA and CDR2 YSLEER. The CDR3 coding sequence is TGCGCCAGCAGCCCGCCCGGGGCGCAGGGGTTGGACTATGGCTACACCTTC. Translated, it gives CASSPPGAQGLDYGYTF.

The chain has TRBV7-6 and TRBJ1-6; 8 nucleotides line up with TRBD1. Germline V gene lookup returns CDR1 SGHVS and CDR2 FNYEAQ. The CDR3 is 16 residues long. V lost 5 bases and J lost 14; bases outside the gene matches: 17. Here the CDR3 reads CASSIGQGAEGLALHF. The CDR3 nucleotides are TGTGCCAGCAGCATTGGACAGGGCGCAGAAGGTTTGGCCCTCCACTTT.

The DNA for the CDR3 is TGTGCCAGCAGCTCGACCCGGGACGGCCGTAATGAAAAACTGTTTTTT. The encoded protein is CASSSTRDGRNEKLFF. The V call is TRBV7-8, the J call TRBJ1-4, with a weak D call TRBD1 (5 bases). This CDR3 has 16 residues. The V end was cut by 4 bases, the J end by 4 bases, with 16 bases between. Germline loops: CDR1 SGHVS, CDR2 FQNEAQ. The full variable domain, completed using reference TRBV7-8 and TRBJ1-4, is GAGVSQSPRYKVAKRGQDVALRCDPISGHVSLFWYQQALGQGPEFLTYFQNEAQLDKSGLPSDRFFAERPEGSVSTLKIQRTQQEDSAVYLCASSSTRDGRNEKLFFGSGTQLSVL.

This chain links TRBV18 with TRBJ2-7; D is possibly TRBD1 (6 bases). The length of the CDR3 is 14 residues. The germline V gene encodes CDR1 KGHSH and CDR2 LQKENI. V was trimmed by 5 bases and J by 4 bases, leaving 15 bases between them. CDR3 sequence: CASSTRTELYEQYF. Here the CDR3 DNA reads TGTGCCAGCTCAACTAGGACAGAGTTATACGAGCAGTACTTC.

The table lists this clone with a few counts. This chain links TRBV5-4 with TRBJ2-1; 11 bases line up with TRBD2. The V gene's germline CDR1 is SGHNT and CDR2 YYREEE (reference sequence). Trimming cost V 1 base and J 2 bases; bases outside gene matches: 8. The CDR3 runs to 18 residues. The CDR3 DNA reads as TGTGCCAGCAGCTTGAGGGGTACTAGCGGGGGCCCCTACAATGAGCAGTTCTTC. Amino acid sequence: CASSLRGTSGGPYNEQFF.

V usage is TRBV6-1 and J usage is TRBJ1-4; D possibly corresponds to TRBD1 (6 bases). The CDR3 contains 13 residues. CDR1 is MNHNS, CDR2 SASEGT, per germline. The V end was cut by 3 bases, the J end by 8 bases, with 10 bases between. CDR3 sequence reads: CASSELDSEKLFF. For the CDR3, the DNA is TGTGCCAGCAGTGAGTTGGACAGCGAAAAACTGTTTTTT.

This clone is a singleton in its sample. This chain uses TRBV2 with TRBJ2-2; 8 bases are a match to TRBD2. Germline CDR1 and CDR2: SNHLY and FYNNEI. The CDR3 spans 13 residues. The J segment lost 7 bases and the V segment lost 9 bases, leaving 7 bases of the junction unmatched. CDR3 loop: CARRTSNDGELFF. CDR3 in DNA: TGTGCCAGACGGACTAGCAATGACGGGGAGCTGTTTTTT.

This chain links TRBV11-2 with TRBJ2-3; 9 bases agree with TRBD2. Trimming at V came to 5 bases and at J to 0 bases, leaving 12 bases not matched to a gene. The CDR3 runs to 18 residues. Germline V lookup: CDR1 SGHAT, CDR2 FQNNGV. CDR3: CASSKLLLAGSSTDTQYF. In DNA, the CDR3 is TGTGCCAGCAGCAAACTACTGCTAGCGGGGTCTAGCACAGATACGCAGTATTTT.

Here the CDR3 DNA reads TGTGCCAGCAGTTTACTGACAGGGGAAGGGGAGCAGTACTTC. Its translation: CASSLLTGEGEQYF. The chain carries TRBV27 and TRBJ2-7; TRBD1 matches 8 bases. V gave up 2 bases and J gave up 7 bases; unmatched junction bases: 7. The length of the CDR3 is 14 residues. CDR1 is MNHEY and CDR2 is SMNVEV in the germline V gene (reference sequence).

This rearrangement joins TRBV27 to TRBJ2-7; TRBD2 is a possible D gene (7 bases). The CDR3 sequence is 14 residues long. V was pared by 7 bases and J by 2 bases, with 15 bases between. From germline, CDR1 is MNHEY and CDR2 SMNVEV (reference sequence). The CDR3 DNA sequence: TGTGCCAGCACGGGGGCGGGGGACACCTACGAGCAGTACTTC. Translated: CASTGAGDTYEQYF.

V usage is TRBV5-1 and J usage is TRBJ2-1, with unresolved D. This CDR3 contains 15 residues. V was cut by 1 base and J by 3 bases, with 11 bases left in between. CDR1 is SGHRS and CDR2 is YFSETQ in the germline V gene. The CDR3 region has the DNA TGCGCCAGCAGCTTGTACGGCGGTAGCTACAATGAGCAGTTCTTC. Protein: CASSLYGGSYNEQFF.

This chain uses TRBV7-2 with TRBJ2-6; no definite D call. The CDR3 runs to 15 residues. The V gene lost 1 base and the J gene lost 3 bases, with 7 bases spanning the gap. Germline V gene data show CDR1 as SGHTA and CDR2 as FQGNSA. CDR3 residues: CASSLESFGANVLTF. The CDR3 coding sequence is TGTGCCAGCAGCTTAGAGAGCTTTGGGGCCAACGTCCTGACTTTC.

This chain connects TRBV9 to TRBJ1-6; D is possibly TRBD1 (5 bases). This CDR3 comprises 14 residues. CDR1 is SGDLS, CDR2 YYNGEE, per germline. Trimming took off 3 bases at V and 8 bases at J, with 12 bases between the two ends. The chain's CDR3 is CASSEGQGHSPLHF. CDR3 nucleotides: TGTGCCAGCAGCGAAGGGCAGGGTCATTCACCCCTCCACTTT.

This chain joins TRBV5-1 and TRBJ2-7; D might be TRBD1 (6 bases). V was pared by 2 bases and J by 4 bases, with 10 bases between. The CDR3 runs to 13 residues. Germline V gives CDR1 SGHRS, CDR2 YFSETQ. The chain's CDR3 is CASSLGGIYEQYF. In nucleotides, the CDR3 is TGCGCCAGCAGCTTAGGGGGTATATACGAGCAGTACTTC.